The 3 T cell receptor beta chains reported below all come from one sample, sequenced in a study of blood T cell repertoires in COVID-19. The repertoire was sequenced with immunoSEQ multiplex PCR; TCRdb's copy has only in-frame clones and lacks some. The sample lists around 25,000 clones; about 90% were seen once. The sample comprised peripheral blood. These TCRs come from a woman aged 50 to 60 with active COVID-19.

The V and J genes are TRBV25-1 and TRBJ1-2; 7 bases match TRBD1. Germline V gene lookup returns CDR1 MGHDK and CDR2 SYGVNS. Trimming removed 5 bases from V and 8 bases from J; junction bases left unmatched: 5. The length of the CDR3 is 12 residues. The CDR3 coding sequence is TGTGCCAGCAGTCAGGGGGTAGAGGGCTACACCTTC. As protein: CASSQGVEGYTF.

The V and J genes are TRBV7-2 and TRBJ1-5; weak D call: TRBD1 (6 bases). This CDR3 comprises 15 residues. Germline V gives CDR1 SGHTA, CDR2 FQGNSA. Deletions cut 2 bases from V and 2 bases from J, with 10 bases between. In nucleotides, the CDR3 is TGTGCCAGCAGCTTAACGGGGGGGCGCAATCAGCCCCAGCATTTT. Its translation: CASSLTGGRNQPQHF. Supplemented by reference TRBV7-2 and TRBJ1-5, the full variable domain reads GAGVSQSPSNKVTEKGKDVELRCDPISGHTALYWYRQSLGQGLEFLIYFQGNSAPDKSGLPSDRFSAERTGGSVSTLTIQRTQQEDSAVYLCASSLTGGRNQPQHFGDGTRLSIL.

This clone has only a few counts. The chain links TRBV7-3 to TRBJ2-7, with D perhaps matching TRBD1 (6 bases). Germline V gene sequence: CDR1 SGHTA, CDR2 FQGTGA. CDR3 length equals 12 residues. Trimming removed 5 bases at V and 12 bases at J, with 17 bases between. The CDR3 DNA reads as TGTGCCAGCAGCCCGACGACAGGTGGTCTGTACTTC. It codes for CASSPTTGGLYF.